Each of the 12 T cell receptor beta chains below was sequenced from the same sample in a study of OX40 agonist ivuxolimab in advanced cancers. Only in-frame clones appear in the TCRdb table, and some are missing; sequencing was by immunoSEQ multiplex PCR. The sample carries 52,000 or so clones, approximately 87% recorded once. The material was CD4+ or CD8+ T cells sorted from blood, obtained in a trial of the OX40 agonist ivuxolimab. Receptors were obtained from an adult with an advanced solid tumor such as melanoma, head and neck, liver or kidney cancer.

The V and J genes are TRBV7-2 and TRBJ2-3, with 7 bases aligning to TRBD2. With 0 bases clipped from V and 5 bases from J, the junction kept 2 bases outside the gene matches. This CDR3 has 14 amino acids. In germline, CDR1 is SGHTA, CDR2 FQGNSA. CDR3: CASSLAGGVDTQYF. The CDR3 coding sequence is TGTGCCAGCAGCTTAGCGGGGGGGGTAGATACGCAGTATTTT.

This rearrangement joins TRBV9 to TRBJ2-1; D is undetermined. Germline lookup yields CDR1 SGDLS and CDR2 YYNGEE. V was clipped by 0 bases and J by 10 bases, with 11 bases between them. The CDR3 totals 13 residues. CDR3 region: CASSVANSPEQFF. For the CDR3, the DNA is TGTGCCAGCAGCGTAGCCAACAGCCCCGAGCAGTTCTTC.

The chain is built from TRBV6-1 and TRBJ1-3; D not certain. The CDR3 runs to 14 residues. V was trimmed by 2 bases and J by 1 base, leaving 6 bases between them. The germline V gene encodes CDR1 MNHNS and CDR2 SASEGT. CDR3 sequence: CASSESSSGNTIYF. The DNA for the CDR3 is TGTGCCAGCAGTGAATCGTCGTCTGGAAACACCATATATTTT.

This clone occurred a few times. The J gene is TRBJ1-1, the V gene TRBV2; no clear D gene. The CDR3 is 10 residues long. The V end lost 6 bases, the J end lost 7 bases, and 6 bases lay between the germline ends. Per germline, CDR1 SNHLY and CDR2 FYNNEI. This CDR3 reads CASRQLEAFF. The CDR3 nucleotides read TGTGCCAGCAGGCAGCTTGAAGCTTTCTTT. The whole variable domain, remainder taken from reference TRBV2 and TRBJ1-1, is EPEVTQTPSHQVTQMGQEVILRCVPISNHLYFYWYRQILGQKVEFLVSFYNNEISEKSEIFDDQFSVERPDGSNFTLKIRSTKLEDSAMYFCASRQLEAFFGQGTRLTVV.

The chain has TRBV7-9 and TRBJ1-6; D unclear. Germline-derived CDR1 and CDR2 are SEHNR and FQNEAQ (reference sequence). The CDR3 sequence is 15 residues long. The V end was cut by 1 base, the J end by 4 bases, with 8 bases between. The CDR3 spells CASSLEAVYNSPLHF. The CDR3 region has the DNA TGTGCCAGCAGCTTAGAGGCAGTTTATAATTCACCCCTCCACTTT.

J is TRBJ2-5 and V is TRBV5-1; no clear D. The CDR3 covers 11 residues. The germline CDR1 and CDR2 sequences are SGHRS and YFSETQ. Trimming took 4 bases from V and 1 from J, leaving 2 bases between them. The DNA for the CDR3 is TGCGCCAGCAGCCGCCAAGAGACCCAGTACTTC. Translating it yields CASSRQETQYF.

The chain carries TRBV6-5 and TRBJ1-1; no reliable D call. This CDR3 is 12 amino acids long. The germline CDR1 and CDR2 sequences are MNHEY and SVGAGI. V was cut by 5 bases and J by 1 base, with 5 bases left in between. CDR3 region: CASSERNTEAFF. The CDR3, as DNA: TGTGCCAGCAGTGAAAGGAACACTGAAGCTTTCTTT.

Points on this clone: The same CDR3 also results from other DNA sequences found in this sample. V gene TRBV5-4 combines with J gene TRBJ1-4; D is uncertain. Trimming removed 0 bases from V and 2 bases from J, with 5 bases in between. The CDR3 extends over 14 amino acids. CDR1 SGHNT and CDR2 YYREEE come from the germline V gene (reference sequence). Here the CDR3 reads CASSLGQTNEKLFF. In DNA form, the CDR3 reads TGTGCCAGCAGCTTGGGCCAGACTAATGAAAAACTGTTTTTT.

This chain connects TRBV7-8 to TRBJ2-1, with a tentative D call TRBD2 (6 bases). V was cut by 4 bases and J by 0 bases, with 13 bases left in between. The CDR3 loop spans 16 amino acids. Germline V lookup: CDR1 SGHVS, CDR2 FQNEAQ. In DNA, the CDR3 is TGTGCCAGCAGCTCCCTAGCGAGGAGCTCCTACAATGAGCAGTTCTTC. Translating gives CASSSLARSSYNEQFF.

The chain recombines TRBV19 with TRBJ2-5; perhaps TRBD1 as D (5 bases). This CDR3 contains 15 residues. V lost 11 bases and J 0 bases, leaving 19 bases between the germline ends. The germline CDR1 and CDR2 sequences are LNHDA and SQIVND (reference sequence). CDR3 sequence (DNA): TGTGCCTCCAGTCATAACAGGATGTACCAAGAGACCCAGTACTTC. It translates to CASSHNRMYQETQYF.

This chain joins TRBV7-9 and TRBJ2-5; 7 bases are a match to TRBD1. With 2 bases clipped from V and 0 bases from J, the junction kept 6 bases outside the gene matches. Per the germline V gene, CDR1 is SEHNR and CDR2 is FQNEAQ (reference sequence). This CDR3 has 16 residues. The CDR3 loop reads CASSLPRGTYQETQYF. The CDR3 bases are TGTGCCAGCAGCTTACCCAGGGGGACGTACCAAGAGACCCAGTACTTC.

V is TRBV7-9 and J is TRBJ1-5; 9 bases line up with TRBD1. V shed 4 bases and J 2 bases; nucleotides not matched to a gene: 6. Germline assignment: CDR1 SEHNR and CDR2 FQNEAQ (reference sequence). The CDR3 contains 16 residues. The CDR3 coding sequence is TGTGCCAGCAGCTCTACAGGGGGCGCGGGCAATCAGCCCCAGCATTTT. Translation gives CASSSTGGAGNQPQHF. The full variable domain, its missing parts supplied by reference TRBV7-9 and TRBJ1-5, is DTGVSQNPRHKITKRGQNVTFRCDPISEHNRLYWYRQTLGQGPEFLTYFQNEAQLEKSRLLSDRFSAERPKGSFSTLEIQRTEQGDSAMYLCASSSTGGAGNQPQHFGDGTRLSIL.